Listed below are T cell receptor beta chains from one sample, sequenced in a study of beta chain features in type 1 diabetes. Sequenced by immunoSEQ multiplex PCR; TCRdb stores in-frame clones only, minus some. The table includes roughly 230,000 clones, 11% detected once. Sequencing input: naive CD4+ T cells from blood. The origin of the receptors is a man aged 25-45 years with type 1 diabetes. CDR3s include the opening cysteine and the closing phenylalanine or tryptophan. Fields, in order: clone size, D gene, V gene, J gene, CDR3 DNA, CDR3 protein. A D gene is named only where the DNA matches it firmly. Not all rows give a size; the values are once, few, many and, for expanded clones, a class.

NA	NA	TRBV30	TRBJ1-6	TGTGCCTGGAGTCAGGTGGCTTCACCCCTCCACTTT	CAWSQVASPLHF
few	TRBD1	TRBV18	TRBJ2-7	TGTGCCAGCTCACCGGGACAGAGCTCCTACGAGCAGTACTTC	CASSPGQSSYEQYF
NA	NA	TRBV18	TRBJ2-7	TGTGCCAGCTCACCCCCTCAGGGGTTAAGGTCCTACGAGCAGTACTTC	CASSPPQGLRSYEQYF
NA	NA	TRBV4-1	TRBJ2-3	TGCGCCAGCAGCCAAACGGTCTCCGGAGATACGCAGTATTTT	CASSQTVSGDTQYF
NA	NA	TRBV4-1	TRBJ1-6	TGCGCCAGCGGCTCACCCCTCCACTTT	CASGSPLHF
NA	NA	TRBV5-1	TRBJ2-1	TGCGCCAGCAGGTGGGCCAGTTCCTACAATGAGCAGTTCTTC	CASRWASSYNEQFF
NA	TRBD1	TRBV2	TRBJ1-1	TGTGCCAGCCAGACAGGGGTAATGAACACTGAAGCTTTCTTT	CASQTGVMNTEAFF
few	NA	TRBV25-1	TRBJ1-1	TGTGCCAGCAGTGAAGGGAGGGATGGAACTGAAGCTTTCTTT	CASSEGRDGTEAFF
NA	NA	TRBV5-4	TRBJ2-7	TGTGCCAGCAGCTTGGCGGGGGAATACTACGAGCAGTACTTC	CASSLAGEYYEQYF
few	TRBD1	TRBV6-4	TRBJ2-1	TGTGCCAGCAGCAGGGGGATGTACAATGAGCAGTTCTTC	CASSRGMYNEQFF
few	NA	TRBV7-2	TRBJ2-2	TGTGCCAGCAGCTTAATGATGGCGGGCAGTACCGGGGAGCTGTTTTTT	CASSLMMAGSTGELFF
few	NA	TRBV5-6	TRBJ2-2	TGTGCCAGCAGCTCCGGCCCAGGGACCGGGGAGCTGTTTTTT	CASSSGPGTGELFF
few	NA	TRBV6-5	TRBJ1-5	TGTGCCAGCAGTCAAGGGGAACGTCAGCCCCAGCATTTT	CASSQGERQPQHF
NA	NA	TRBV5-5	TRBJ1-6	TGTGCCAGCAGCCCCCTAGTGCCGTCACCCCTCCACTTT	CASSPLVPSPLHF
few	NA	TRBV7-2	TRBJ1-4	TGTGCCAGCAGCGCTCACCAGGGGAAGACTAATGAAAAACTGTTTTTT	CASSAHQGKTNEKLFF
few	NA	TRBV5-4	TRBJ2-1	TGTGCCAGCAGCTTGGACGCCAGCAATGAGCAGTTCTTC	CASSLDASNEQFF
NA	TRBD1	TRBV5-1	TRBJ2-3	TGCGCCAGCAGCTTGTCCGGGACAGGAGGAGATACGCAGTATTTT	CASSLSGTGGDTQYF
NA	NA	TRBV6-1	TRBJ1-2	TGTGCCAGCAGTGAAGCTGGGGGAGGTTTCTTAGGCTACACCTTC	CASSEAGGGFLGYTF
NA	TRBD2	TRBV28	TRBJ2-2	TGTGCCAGCAGCTCAGGCGGGGCCGGGGGGACCGGGGAGCTGTTTTTT	CASSSGGAGGTGELFF
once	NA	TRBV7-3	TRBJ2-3	TGTGCCAGCAGCTTCCGCGTGGGGCTCGCAGATACGCAGTATTTT	CASSFRVGLADTQYF
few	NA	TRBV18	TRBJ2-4	TGTGCCAGCTCAAAACAAGGTGGGGAGGACATTCAGTACTTC	CASSKQGGEDIQYF
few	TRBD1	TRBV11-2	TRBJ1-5	TGTGCCAGCAGTAAGGGACAGGGGTCGGGACAGCCCCAGCATTTT	CASSKGQGSGQPQHF
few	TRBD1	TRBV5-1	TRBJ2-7	TGCGCCAGCAGCCTCCGGACAGGGGTGGGCGAGCAGTACTTC	CASSLRTGVGEQYF
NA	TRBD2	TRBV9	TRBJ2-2	TGTGCCAGCAGCTCTAGCGGGGATAAGTACACCGGGGAGCTGTTTTTT	CASSSSGDKYTGELFF
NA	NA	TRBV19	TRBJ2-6	TGTGCCAGCACTCCGTGGAGCTCTGGGGCCAACGTCCTGACTTTC	CASTPWSSGANVLTF
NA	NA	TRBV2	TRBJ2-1	TGTGCCAGCAGCTCGAGGATCCAAAGCGATGAGCAGTTCTTC	CASSSRIQSDEQFF
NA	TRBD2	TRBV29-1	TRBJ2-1	TGCAGCGTTACACGACTAGCCGGACCGACCAATGAGCAGTTCTTC	CSVTRLAGPTNEQFF
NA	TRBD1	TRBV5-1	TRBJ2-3	TGCGCCAGCAGCTTGGCCGGGACAGGCACAGATACGCAGTATTTT	CASSLAGTGTDTQYF
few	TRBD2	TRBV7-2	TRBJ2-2	TGTGCCAGCAGCTCAACTAGCGGGGGCACCGGGGAGCTGTTTTTT	CASSSTSGGTGELFF
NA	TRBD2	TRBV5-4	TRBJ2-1	TGTGCCAGCAGCGAAAAGCGGGGGAGGGATGAGCAGTTCTTC	CASSEKRGRDEQFF
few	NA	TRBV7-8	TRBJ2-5	TGTGCCAGCAGCTTAGCCAGGCAAGAGACCCAGTACTTC	CASSLARQETQYF